These T cell receptor beta chains were read from a single sample in a study of OX40 agonist ivuxolimab in advanced cancers. The table came from immunoSEQ multiplex PCR; TCRdb's copy has only in-frame clones and leaves some out. The top ten clones hold over 0.65% of a sample with over 80,000 clones, about nine tenths of them seen once. The starting material was CD4+ or CD8+ T cells sorted from blood, obtained in a trial of the OX40 agonist ivuxolimab. These receptors were collected from an adult with an advanced solid tumor such as melanoma, head and neck, liver or kidney cancer. CDR3s include the opening cysteine and the closing phenylalanine or tryptophan. Fields, in order: CDR3 DNA, CDR3 protein, J gene, V gene, clone size, D gene. A D gene is named only where the DNA matches it firmly. Not all rows give a size; the values are once, few, many and, for expanded clones, a class.

CDR3nt: TGTGCCAGCAGCCGCCCGGGGGTCTATGAGCAGTTCTTC
CDR3aa: CASSRPGVYEQFF
j_gene: TRBJ2-1
v_gene: TRBV14
abundance: -
d_gene: -

CDR3nt: TGTGCCTGGGCAGGGGCGGAGAGGGACAAAAACATTCAGTACTTC
CDR3aa: CAWAGAERDKNIQYF
j_gene: TRBJ2-4
v_gene: TRBV30
abundance: -
d_gene: -

CDR3nt: TGTGCCAGCAGCGGAGGGGGGCGCTCGTACTATTATGGCTACACCTTC
CDR3aa: CASSGGGRSYYYGYTF
j_gene: TRBJ1-2
v_gene: TRBV7-8
abundance: -
d_gene: -

CDR3nt: TGTGCCAGCTATAAGCGGACGAACACTGAAGCTTTCTTT
CDR3aa: CASYKRTNTEAFF
j_gene: TRBJ1-1
v_gene: TRBV6-1
abundance: once
d_gene: -

CDR3nt: TGTGCCTGGAGCCCCGTAGCGCCCCGCACAGATACGCAGTATTTT
CDR3aa: CAWSPVAPRTDTQYF
j_gene: TRBJ2-3
v_gene: TRBV30
abundance: -
d_gene: -

CDR3nt: TGTGCCAGTAGTGTACAGGGGATAGGTCAGCCCCAGCATTTT
CDR3aa: CASSVQGIGQPQHF
j_gene: TRBJ1-5
v_gene: TRBV19
abundance: -
d_gene: TRBD1

CDR3nt: TGTGCCTGGATCCAACCCGGGACAGCGAACACTGAAGCTTTCTTT
CDR3aa: CAWIQPGTANTEAFF
j_gene: TRBJ1-1
v_gene: TRBV30
abundance: -
d_gene: TRBD1

CDR3nt: TGTGCCAGCAGCTCGATGGATAAGCAGTACTTC
CDR3aa: CASSSMDKQYF
j_gene: TRBJ2-7
v_gene: TRBV28
abundance: -
d_gene: -

CDR3nt: TGTGCCAGCAGTCGGGGACAGGGGTTGTCCTACGAGCAGTACTTC
CDR3aa: CASSRGQGLSYEQYF
j_gene: TRBJ2-7
v_gene: TRBV6-5
abundance: -
d_gene: TRBD1

CDR3nt: TGCAGCGTTGGGGACAGGGGCTACGAGCAGTACTTC
CDR3aa: CSVGDRGYEQYF
j_gene: TRBJ2-7
v_gene: TRBV29-1
abundance: -
d_gene: TRBD1

CDR3nt: TGTGCCAGCTCACCAAACTACAATGAGCAGTTCTTC
CDR3aa: CASSPNYNEQFF
j_gene: TRBJ2-1
v_gene: TRBV18
abundance: -
d_gene: -

CDR3nt: TGTGCCAGTAGTCTAGCGGGCACAGATACGCAGTATTTT
CDR3aa: CASSLAGTDTQYF
j_gene: TRBJ2-3
v_gene: TRBV19
abundance: -
d_gene: TRBD2

CDR3nt: TGTGCCAGCTCACGGTCCTATGGCTACACCTTC
CDR3aa: CASSRSYGYTF
j_gene: TRBJ1-2
v_gene: TRBV18
abundance: once
d_gene: -

CDR3nt: TGTGCCAGCAGCTTGGAACAGGGCCTCTATGGCTACACCTTC
CDR3aa: CASSLEQGLYGYTF
j_gene: TRBJ1-2
v_gene: TRBV5-5
abundance: few
d_gene: -

CDR3nt: TGTGCCAGCAGCTTAACCCGGCTGGACAATAATGGCTACACCTTC
CDR3aa: CASSLTRLDNNGYTF
j_gene: TRBJ1-2
v_gene: TRBV7-3
abundance: -
d_gene: -

CDR3nt: TGTGCCAGCAGTTTAGGGCCTGGACGGGAACTAGGTGCTTTCTTT
CDR3aa: CASSLGPGRELGAFF
j_gene: TRBJ1-1
v_gene: TRBV28
abundance: -
d_gene: -

CDR3nt: TGCACCAGCAGCCAGACGATCCGGGGACAGGGTAACACCGGGGAGCTGTTTTTT
CDR3aa: CTSSQTIRGQGNTGELFF
j_gene: TRBJ2-2
v_gene: TRBV1
abundance: once
d_gene: -

CDR3nt: TGTGCCAGCTCTCGCGAGGACGAGACCCAGTACTTC
CDR3aa: CASSREDETQYF
j_gene: TRBJ2-5
v_gene: TRBV18
abundance: once
d_gene: -

CDR3nt: TGTGCCAGCAGCCCCTTTGCAGGGGGCAATCAGCCCCAGCATTTT
CDR3aa: CASSPFAGGNQPQHF
j_gene: TRBJ1-5
v_gene: TRBV6-5
abundance: few
d_gene: -

CDR3nt: TGTGCCAGCAGCCCGGAGGGAAATGAGCAGTTCTTC
CDR3aa: CASSPEGNEQFF
j_gene: TRBJ2-1
v_gene: TRBV6-1
abundance: once
d_gene: -

CDR3nt: TGTGCCAGCAGTGAGGGGGGACAGGGCCAAGAGACCCAGTACTTC
CDR3aa: CASSEGGQGQETQYF
j_gene: TRBJ2-5
v_gene: TRBV28
abundance: -
d_gene: TRBD1

CDR3nt: TGTGCCAGCAGCTTGGGAATATCGGGGACCCGCCATGGCTACACCTTC
CDR3aa: CASSLGISGTRHGYTF
j_gene: TRBJ1-2
v_gene: TRBV5-6
abundance: -
d_gene: -

CDR3nt: TGTGCCAGCAGCCCCTTCGGAAAGGGTGGCAATCAGCCCCAGCATTTT
CDR3aa: CASSPFGKGGNQPQHF
j_gene: TRBJ1-5
v_gene: TRBV28
abundance: -
d_gene: -

CDR3nt: TGTGCCAGCGGATCAGGCCTACCATCCTACGAGCAGTACTTC
CDR3aa: CASGSGLPSYEQYF
j_gene: TRBJ2-7
v_gene: TRBV28
abundance: -
d_gene: -

CDR3nt: TGCAGCGTTGTCAGGATGAGCTCCTACAATGAGCAGTTCTTC
CDR3aa: CSVVRMSSYNEQFF
j_gene: TRBJ2-1
v_gene: TRBV29-1
abundance: -
d_gene: -

CDR3nt: TGTGCCAGCAGTTCAGGACTAGCTGCCACAGATACGCAGTATTTT
CDR3aa: CASSSGLAATDTQYF
j_gene: TRBJ2-3
v_gene: TRBV28
abundance: once
d_gene: TRBD2